The TCR beta chain under discussion was sequenced for a study of cytomegalovirus exposure and HLA in healthy donors. The germline gives CDR1 SNHLY, CDR2 FYNNEI. There are 15 residues in the CDR3. The germline V and J ends were trimmed by 7 bases and 0 bases, with 14 bases remaining between them. PCR used 60 Vbeta primers and 13 Jbeta primers. Some clones are missing from TCRdb's copy, which holds only in-frame ones; the method was immunoSEQ multiplex PCR. Altogether about 78,000 clones are present, approximately 80% being singletons, with the ten largest covering roughly 25%. Despite likely unrecorded immune exposures, the donors were nominally healthy at the time of sampling. Concerning this clone: The antigen remains undetermined.

Study outcomes and limitations: Roughly even sequencing depth across donors was the assumption behind the presence/absence analyses. Researchers reported from a later analysis that most CMV-associated TCR beta chains appeared HLA-restricted. An analysis done earlier found most TCR beta V segments productive about 87% or about 30% of the time.

Sequencing was done on a sample of PBMCs. The receptor was isolated from a woman aged 45-60 years in good health and CMV-seropositive. V and J are TRBV2 and TRBJ2-3, with D possibly being TRBD2 (5 bases). CDR3 in amino acids: CASTQSGLSTDTQYF. The CDR3 DNA is TGTGCCAGCACCCAAAGCGGCCTGAGCACAGATACGCAGTATTTT.